This T cell receptor beta chain was identified in a study of blood T cell repertoires in COVID-19. Data came from immunoSEQ multiplex PCR; TCRdb stores just in-frame clones and leaves some out. The sample lists 200,000 to 250,000 clones; 82% were seen once. CDR1 is SGHAT and CDR2 is FQNNGV in the germline V gene. After removal of 5 bases from V and 3 bases from J, the junction contained 6 bases not matched to a gene. The length of the CDR3 is 16 residues. The rearrangement links TRBV11-2 to TRBJ2-5; TRBD2 matches 13 bases. The sequence came from a woman older than 75 with acute or convalescent COVID-19. Sequenced input: peripheral blood. CDR3 coding DNA: TGTGCCAGCAGCCCCATGGGACTAGCGGGGAAAGAGACCCAGTACTTC. This translates into CASSPMGLAGKETQYF.